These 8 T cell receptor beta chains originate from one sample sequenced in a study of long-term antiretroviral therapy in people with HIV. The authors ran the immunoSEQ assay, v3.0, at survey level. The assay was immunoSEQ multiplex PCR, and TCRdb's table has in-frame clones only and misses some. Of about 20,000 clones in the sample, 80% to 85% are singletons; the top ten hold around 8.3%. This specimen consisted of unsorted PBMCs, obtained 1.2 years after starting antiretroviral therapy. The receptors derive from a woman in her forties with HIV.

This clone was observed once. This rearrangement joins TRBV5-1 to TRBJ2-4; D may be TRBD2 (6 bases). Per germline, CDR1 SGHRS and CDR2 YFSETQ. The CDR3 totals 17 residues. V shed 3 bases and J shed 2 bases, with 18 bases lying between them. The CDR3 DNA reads TGCGCCAGCAGCTGGGACTCTAAGTTTAATACCAAAAACATTCAGTACTTC. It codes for CASSWDSKFNTKNIQYF.

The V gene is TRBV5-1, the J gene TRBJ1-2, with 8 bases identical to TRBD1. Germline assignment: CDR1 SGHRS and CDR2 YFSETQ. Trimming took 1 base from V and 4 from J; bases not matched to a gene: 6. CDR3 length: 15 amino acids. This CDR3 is CASSLSAGGSYGYTF. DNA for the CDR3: TGCGCCAGCAGCTTGAGCGCAGGGGGCAGCTATGGCTACACCTTC.

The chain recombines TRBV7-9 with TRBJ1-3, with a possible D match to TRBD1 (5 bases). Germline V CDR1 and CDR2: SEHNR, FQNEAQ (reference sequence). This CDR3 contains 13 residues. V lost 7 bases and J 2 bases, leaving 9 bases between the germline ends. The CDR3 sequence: CASKRGAGNTIYF. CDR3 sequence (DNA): TGTGCCAGCAAACGGGGGGCTGGAAACACCATATATTTT.

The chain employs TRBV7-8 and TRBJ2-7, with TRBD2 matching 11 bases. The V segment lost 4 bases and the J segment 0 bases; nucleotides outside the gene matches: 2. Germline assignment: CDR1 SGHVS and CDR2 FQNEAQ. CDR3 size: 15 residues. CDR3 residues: CASSSLAGGSYEQYF. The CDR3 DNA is TGTGCCAGCAGCTCTCTAGCGGGGGGCTCCTACGAGCAGTACTTC.

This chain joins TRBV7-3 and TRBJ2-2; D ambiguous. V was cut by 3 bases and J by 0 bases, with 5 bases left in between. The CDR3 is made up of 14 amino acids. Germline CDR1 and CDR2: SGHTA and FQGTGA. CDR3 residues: CASSFNANTGELFF. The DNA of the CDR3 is TGTGCCAGCAGCTTTAACGCGAACACCGGGGAGCTGTTTTTT.

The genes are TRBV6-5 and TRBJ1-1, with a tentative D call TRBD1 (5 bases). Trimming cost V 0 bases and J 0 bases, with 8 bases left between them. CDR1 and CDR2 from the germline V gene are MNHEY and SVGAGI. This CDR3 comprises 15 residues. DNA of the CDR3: TGTGCCAGCAGTTACTCGGGGCTAATGAACACTGAAGCTTTCTTT. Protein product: CASSYSGLMNTEAFF.

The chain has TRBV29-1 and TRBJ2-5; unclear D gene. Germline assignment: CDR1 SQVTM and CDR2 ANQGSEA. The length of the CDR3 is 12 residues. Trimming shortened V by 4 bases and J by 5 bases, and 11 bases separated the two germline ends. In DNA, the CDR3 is TGCAGCGTTGGTAGCTCCCTGGAGACCCAGTACTTC. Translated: CSVGSSLETQYF.

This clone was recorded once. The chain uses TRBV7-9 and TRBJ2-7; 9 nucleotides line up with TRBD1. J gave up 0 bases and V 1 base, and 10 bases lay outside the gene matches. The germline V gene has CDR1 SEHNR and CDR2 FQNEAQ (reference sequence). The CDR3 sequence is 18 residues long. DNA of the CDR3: TGTGCCAGCAGCTTAGGACAGGGGGAACGGGACTCCTCCTACGAGCAGTACTTC. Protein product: CASSLGQGERDSSYEQYF.